This T cell receptor (beta chain) was sequenced for a study of PD-1 blockade in classical Hodgkin lymphoma (dated by TCRdb to 2020 to 2022). Background for the entire study: Nivolumab dosing was 3 mg/kg intravenously every 2 weeks, continuing until either disease progression or unacceptable toxicity. A peripheral blood immune signature of response to PD-1 blockade in classical Hodgkin lymphoma was defined using TCR beta sequencing and CyTOF.

The Qiagen DNeasy kit was used to extract genomic DNA both from unsorted PBMCs and from the negatively selected CD4+ and CD8+ fractions. TCR beta CDR3 regions were subjected to amplification by immunoSEQ multiplex PCR with primers that anneal to V and J segments. Amplification bias was minimized using a synthetic immune receptor repertoire, and residual bias was removed computationally after sequencing. Per the source publication's procedure: Repertoire diversity was quantified as the Shannon entropy index using custom Python scripts. Unsorted, CD4+ and CD8+ repertoires were analyzed separately, except for combined analyses in which CD4+ and CD8+ sequences were merged in silico. A clone counted as expanded when the clone's frequency after treatment rose at least 2-fold relative to C1D1, and clones undetected at baseline were given a pseudocount of 0.5. Clones with 0 or 1 copy at C1D1 were defined as singleton clones, while clones with 2 or more copies were defined as non-singleton clones. Clones expanded in unsorted samples were labelled as CD4+, CD8+ or unknown by matching protein sequences in sorted samples from the same patient. Diversity changes from C1D1 to C4D1 were tested in paired samples using Wilcoxon tests. Not all clones reach the TCRdb copy of this immuneACCESS table, which keeps in-frame sequences only. Checked studies attribute under half of the gap to unresolved V genes and leave the rest unexplained. Clone size and V and J calls were adopted from that table, with D and trimming inferred from the DNA. Within this sample are 130,000 to 150,000 clones, with around four fifths of them counted one time only. Roughly 8.4% of the sample is in the top ten clones.

General study outcomes and caveats: Among trial patients, those achieving complete response had baseline diversity similar to that of newly diagnosed patients, while diversity was significantly lower in partial responders and progressors. The study covered only a single clinical trial cohort, and the causes of the repertoire differences, possibly disease activity or prior therapy, were still not defined. A significant rise by C4D1 was seen in CD4+ but not CD8+ TCR diversity (p=0.0027 vs p=0.16), with the rise being most apparent in complete responders (p=0.02). Lower diversity was seen in patients whose nivolumab began less than 1 year after ASCT, and these patients were left out of later analyses so that immune reconstitution would not confound the results. Baseline TCR diversity was reported to be lower in newly diagnosed patients than in healthy donors, and even lower in relapsed/refractory patients.

This sample's time point label indicates: cycle 2 day 1 (C2D1) of nivolumab. Every trial patient had relapsed after autologous stem cell transplantation, and cohorts A, B and C differed in prior brentuximab vedotin exposure. The trial cohort comprised about 60 patients with relapsed/refractory classical Hodgkin lymphoma whose best overall responses were complete response, partial response or progressive disease. Trial patients were treated with single-agent nivolumab in the multi-cohort phase II CheckMate 205 trial. An independent review committee assessed best overall response by applying the 2007 International Working Group response criteria. Trial PBMCs were collected immediately before nivolumab initiation (C1D1) and during therapy at cycle 2 day 1 and cycle 4 day 1. Peripheral blood was collected in 8 mL Vacutainer Cell Preparation Tubes, from which PBMCs were isolated by centrifugation and then cryopreserved.

Remarks on this clone: Its specific antigen is unknown. Base qualities are not provided; no much larger clone lies one nucleotide away.

V and J are trimmed by 5 bases and 4 bases, and the gene matches miss 3 bases of the junction. CDR1 is given as KGHSH and CDR2 as LQKENI, both from the germline V gene. The CDR3 measures 14 amino acids from cysteine to phenylalanine. The only DNA kept is the CDR3, 42 bases in frame from the first base. The V and J segments used are TRBV18 and TRBJ2-2, and TRBD1 aligns with 8 junction nucleotides. This TCR came from a human donor with classical Hodgkin lymphoma. The source was peripheral blood mononuclear cells (PBMCs), collected before the second cycle of nivolumab. For the CDR3, the sequence is CASSGDRITGELFF. In nucleotide form, the sequence is TGTGCCAGCTCAGGGGACAGGATCACCGGGGAGCTGTTTTTT.